Following are 32 T cell receptor beta chains from one sample sequenced in a study of shared clonotypes between healthy human individuals. Produced via immunoSEQ multiplex PCR; TCRdb's table is partial and in-frame only. The sample lists under 550,000 clones, about 95% occurring once. The specimen was naive CD4+ T cells sorted from blood. Subset reported: CD45RA+ positively selected. Source of these receptors: a woman younger than 45 in good health.

The rearrangement links TRBV6-6 to TRBJ2-3, with TRBD1 matching 9 bases. The CDR3 consists of 14 residues. Per germline, CDR1 MNHNY and CDR2 SVGAGI (reference sequence). V lost 6 bases to trimming and J lost 4 bases; unmatched junction nucleotides: 5. CDR3 bases: TGTGCCAGCAGAAGACAGGGGGTATCAGATACGCAGTATTTT. This codes for CASRRQGVSDTQYF.

The genes are TRBV19 and TRBJ2-2; 8 nucleotides match TRBD2. This CDR3 comprises 15 residues. From germline, CDR1 is LNHDA and CDR2 SQIVND (reference sequence). With 3 bases clipped from V and 4 bases from J, the junction kept 4 bases outside the gene matches. Here the CDR3 DNA reads TGTGCCAGTAGTATTAGCGGGATAGGCACCGGGGAGCTGTTTTTT. Protein product: CASSISGIGTGELFF.

The rearrangement links TRBV9 to TRBJ2-5, with 15 bases matching TRBD2. Trimming took 4 bases from V and 5 from J; bases not matched to a gene: 3. The CDR3 is 15 amino acids. CDR1 is SGDLS, CDR2 YYNGEE, per germline. CDR3 bases: TGTGCCAGCAGCCCAGGACTAGCGGGAGGGGAGACCCAGTACTTC. This sequence encodes CASSPGLAGGETQYF.

The V and J genes are TRBV5-1 and TRBJ2-5, with 8 bases identical to TRBD1. The CDR3 runs 14 residues. Germline V gene data show CDR1 as SGHRS and CDR2 as YFSETQ. The V segment lost 4 bases and the J segment 5 bases; nucleotides outside the gene matches: 7. The CDR3 loop reads CASSGAGGAETQYF. The CDR3 coding sequence is TGCGCCAGCAGCGGGGCAGGGGGCGCGGAGACCCAGTACTTC. Full variable domain (missing parts from reference TRBV5-1 and TRBJ2-5): KAGVTQTPRYLIKTRGQQVTLSCSPISGHRSVSWYQQTPGQGLQFLFEYFSETQRNKGNFPGRFSGRQFSNSRSEMNVSTLELGDSALYLCASSGAGGAETQYFGPGTRLLVL.

The chain employs TRBV27 and TRBJ1-1; maybe TRBD1 (5 bases). Germline CDR1 reads MNHEY; CDR2 reads SMNVEV (reference sequence). CDR3 length: 17 amino acids. The V and J ends lost 5 bases and 14 bases respectively, with 33 bases between them. Here the CDR3 DNA reads TGTGCCAGCAGTCCACGACAGTGGGGAGGCAAATCCGTTGAAATATTCTTT. It codes for CASSPRQWGGKSVEIFF.

The chain couples TRBV20-1 to TRBJ1-1; D is possibly TRBD1 (6 bases). CDR1 is DFQATT and CDR2 is SNEGSKA in the germline V gene (reference sequence). The CDR3 is 11 amino acids. The ends were cut back, 5 bases at V and 11 bases at J, with 15 bases in the middle. Here the CDR3 DNA reads TGCAGTGCTTCACCGGGACAAACGGCTTTCTTT. The encoded protein is CSASPGQTAFF.

Only one count was recorded for this clone. V gene TRBV19 combines with J gene TRBJ2-7; D perhaps matches TRBD2 (6 bases). Germline V gene sequence: CDR1 LNHDA, CDR2 SQIVND (reference sequence). The CDR3 is 14 amino acids. Trimming took off 3 bases at V and 4 bases at J, with 13 bases between the two ends. Here the CDR3 DNA reads TGTGCCAGTAGTATTGGGAGGCGGCCTTACGAGCAGTACTTC. It translates to CASSIGRRPYEQYF.

This clone showed up just once. The chain couples TRBV5-4 to TRBJ2-1, with 10 bases that match TRBD2. The CDR3 is 16 residues long. J gave up 3 bases and V 1 base, and 4 bases lay outside the gene matches. Looked up from germline, CDR1 is SGHNT and CDR2 is YYREEE (reference sequence). The CDR3: CASSLFWTSGYNEQFF. CDR3 DNA: TGTGCCAGCAGCTTGTTTTGGACTAGCGGCTACAATGAGCAGTTCTTC.

The chain is built from TRBV5-1 and TRBJ1-6; tentative D call: TRBD1 (6 bases). V was trimmed by 1 base and J by 3 bases, leaving 11 bases between them. This CDR3 is 16 amino acids long. Looked up from germline, CDR1 is SGHRS and CDR2 is YFSETQ. The CDR3 DNA is TGCGCCAGCAGCTTGATGGTGACAGGCTATAATTCACCCCTCCACTTT. It specifies CASSLMVTGYNSPLHF.

This clone was seen just once. This chain links TRBV7-2 with TRBJ2-2; 7 bases align to TRBD1. Germline V lookup: CDR1 SGHTA, CDR2 FQGNSA. The CDR3 spans 17 residues. J was trimmed by 4 bases and V by 5 bases; bases with no gene match: 13. Written as DNA, the CDR3 is TGTGCCAGCAGCCTTTTGTTAGGGACAGACTCCACCGGGGAGCTGTTTTTT. Protein: CASSLLLGTDSTGELFF.

The V call is TRBV2, the J call TRBJ2-7; a possible D gene is TRBD1 (5 bases). Looked up from germline, CDR1 is SNHLY and CDR2 is FYNNEI. This CDR3 spans 13 amino acids. The V end was cut by 5 bases, the J end by 0 bases, with 8 bases between. The CDR3 loop is CASSMDTSYEQYF. In DNA, the CDR3 is TGTGCCAGCAGTATGGACACCTCCTACGAGCAGTACTTC.

In DNA form, the CDR3 reads TGCGCCAGCAGCTTTTACGGCAGAAGTTTCACGCAGTACTTC. Amino acid sequence: CASSFYGRSFTQYF. This sequence joins TRBV5-1 and TRBJ2-7; no firm D call. This CDR3 has 14 amino acids. The V end lost 2 bases, the J end lost 9 bases, and 18 bases lay between the germline ends. CDR1 and CDR2 from the germline V gene are SGHRS and YFSETQ.

The chain combines TRBV28 with TRBJ2-5, with D perhaps TRBD2 (6 bases). The CDR3 is 13 residues long. Trimming stripped 8 bases from V and 5 bases from J, with 15 bases between. Germline V CDR1 and CDR2: MDHEN, SYDVKM. CDR3 nucleotides: TGTGCCAGCGCCAGAGGTGGGGGGGAGACCCAGTACTTC. It translates to CASARGGGETQYF.

J is TRBJ2-7 and V is TRBV6-5; D not certain. Trimming left V 6 bases short and J 12 bases short, with 24 bases between. Looked up from germline, CDR1 is MNHEY and CDR2 is SVGAGI. This CDR3 has 14 amino acids. The CDR3 sequence is CASRPLLDSTSVYF. The CDR3 DNA reads TGTGCCAGCAGACCCCTGCTAGACTCTACGAGTGTGTACTTC.

The rearrangement joins TRBV28 to TRBJ2-7, with 10 nucleotides matching TRBD2. Looked up from germline, CDR1 is MDHEN and CDR2 is SYDVKM. The CDR3 contains 15 residues. J was trimmed by 3 bases and V by 4 bases; bases with no gene match: 6. Written as DNA, the CDR3 is TGTGCCAGCAGTTCGGGGACTAGCGTTGACTACGAGCAGTACTTC. Translation: CASSSGTSVDYEQYF.

This chain links TRBV19 with TRBJ2-7, with TRBD2 identical over 10 bases. The CDR3 is made up of 15 amino acids. Germline lookup yields CDR1 LNHDA and CDR2 SQIVND (reference sequence). The junction had 4 bases not matched to a gene; V was cut back by 1 base and J by 4 bases. The CDR3 DNA sequence: TGTGCCAGTAGTATAGGACTAGCGGGTGATTACGAGCAGTACTTC. Residues: CASSIGLAGDYEQYF.

The chain carries TRBV7-2 and TRBJ2-5; 8 positions agree with TRBD2. The ends lost 2 bases at V and 3 bases at J; junction bases unmatched: 5. The V gene's germline CDR1 is SGHTA and CDR2 FQGNSA. The CDR3 contains 15 residues. This CDR3 reads CASSLLLAEEETQYF. Written as DNA, the CDR3 is TGTGCCAGCAGCTTATTACTAGCGGAGGAAGAGACCCAGTACTTC.

This clone came up once. The V gene is TRBV28, the J gene TRBJ2-1, with 11 bases matching TRBD2. CDR1 and CDR2 (germline): MDHEN, SYDVKM. V lost 5 bases, J lost 10 bases, and 19 bases stayed unmatched. This CDR3 spans 18 amino acids. CDR3 nucleotides: TGTGCCAGCAGTCCTAGAATCTTAGCGGGAGGGCCGGGTTGGGAGCAGTTCTTC. It encodes CASSPRILAGGPGWEQFF.

V usage is TRBV9 and J usage is TRBJ2-7; 7 bases map to TRBD1. CDR3 length: 15 residues. The germline CDR1 and CDR2 sequences are SGDLS and YYNGEE. V dropped 0 bases and J dropped 3; count of bases not matched to a gene: 6. The DNA of the CDR3 is TGTGCCAGCAGCGTAGCTCAGGGGGTGATCTACGAGCAGTACTTC. Translation gives CASSVAQGVIYEQYF.

The chain is built from TRBV4-1 and TRBJ2-7; the D is unclear. The V gene lost 1 base and the J gene lost 2 bases, with 6 bases spanning the gap. The germline gives CDR1 MGHRA, CDR2 YSYEKL. The CDR3 is made up of 13 amino acids. The CDR3 DNA follows: TGCGCCAGCAGCCAAGTTAATGCCTACGAGCAGTACTTC. Encoded protein: CASSQVNAYEQYF.

This chain links TRBV2 with TRBJ2-7, with 9 positions matching TRBD1. This CDR3 is built from 17 residues. Per germline, CDR1 SNHLY and CDR2 FYNNEI. V shed 2 bases and J 4 bases; nucleotides not matched to a gene: 12. The CDR3 region is CASSEPGQGTRRYEQYF. CDR3 coding DNA: TGTGCCAGCAGTGAACCGGGACAGGGTACGAGAAGATACGAGCAGTACTTC.

The V and J genes are TRBV11-2 and TRBJ2-5; 10 positions agree with TRBD2. The germline V gene encodes CDR1 SGHAT and CDR2 FQNNGV. With 5 bases clipped from V and 4 bases from J, the junction kept 4 bases outside the gene matches. This CDR3 has 14 residues. The CDR3 spells CASSSGLAVETQYF. CDR3 nucleotides: TGTGCCAGCAGCAGTGGACTAGCGGTAGAGACCCAGTACTTC.

The V call is TRBV10-3, the J call TRBJ2-7; 7 bases line up with TRBD2. The V gene's germline CDR1 is ENHRY and CDR2 SYGVKD. V shed 1 base, J shed 7 bases, and the junction held 10 bases outside the gene matches. This CDR3 region has 15 residues. The CDR3 loop is CAISEYSWREFEQYF. The CDR3 DNA is TGTGCCATCAGTGAGTACAGCTGGCGGGAGTTTGAGCAGTACTTC.

The rearrangement joins TRBV20-1 to TRBJ2-7; D possibly corresponds to TRBD2 (5 bases). The CDR3 has 11 amino acids. Germline-derived CDR1 and CDR2 are DFQATT and SNEGSKA (reference sequence). V dropped 6 bases and J dropped 2 bases, with 8 bases sitting between them. CDR3 residues: CSARGPYEQYF. CDR3 DNA sequence: TGCAGTGCCCGAGGGCCCTACGAGCAGTACTTC.

Here the CDR3 reads CASSIVGDYNQPQHF. In DNA form, the CDR3 reads TGTGCCAGTAGTATAGTGGGGGACTACAATCAGCCCCAGCATTTT. The gene calls are TRBV19 and TRBJ1-5; possible D gene TRBD1, 5 bases. This CDR3 spans 15 amino acids. Germline lookup yields CDR1 LNHDA and CDR2 SQIVND (reference sequence). V was pared by 1 base and J by 3 bases, with 10 bases between. The variable domain in full, completed from reference TRBV19 and TRBJ1-5, reads DGGITQSPKYLFRKEGQNVTLSCEQNLNHDAMYWYRQDPGQGLRLIYYSQIVNDFQKGDIAEGYSVSREKKESFPLTVTSAQKNPTAFYLCASSIVGDYNQPQHFGDGTRLSIL.

The rearrangement joins TRBV28 to TRBJ2-5; possibly TRBD2 for D (6 bases). Germline CDR1 reads MDHEN; CDR2 reads SYDVKM. Deletions cut 6 bases from V and 2 bases from J, with 16 bases between. This CDR3 is built from 15 residues. The CDR3 DNA follows: TGTGCCAGCAGCTACGCCGGGAGCAATCAAGAGACCCAGTACTTC. The encoded protein is CASSYAGSNQETQYF.

The chain joins TRBV19 to TRBJ2-7; D is perhaps TRBD1 or TRBD2 (6 bases each). The CDR3 consists of 14 residues. V was cut by 4 bases and J by 6 bases, with 16 bases left in between. Looked up from germline, CDR1 is LNHDA and CDR2 is SQIVND (reference sequence). The CDR3 DNA sequence: TGTGCCAGTAGTAAACAGGGAGGAGAATTCGAGCAGTACTTC. It codes for CASSKQGGEFEQYF.

This rearrangement joins TRBV27 to TRBJ1-2; TRBD1 matches 8 bases. The CDR3 has 16 amino acids. V shed 0 bases, J shed 8 bases, and the junction held 11 bases outside the gene matches. Germline V gene data show CDR1 as MNHEY and CDR2 as SMNVEV (reference sequence). CDR3 loop: CASSLSPLSGGMGYTF. The CDR3 bases are TGTGCCAGCAGTTTATCGCCACTTTCAGGGGGCATGGGCTACACCTTC.

The chain couples TRBV28 to TRBJ1-2; no clear D gene. Germline CDR1 is MDHEN and CDR2 is SYDVKM. The CDR3 is 12 residues long. V was cut by 10 bases and J by 0 bases, with 9 bases left in between. The CDR3 coding sequence is TGTGCCAATGGTCGGCCTAACTATGGCTACACCTTC. Residues: CANGRPNYGYTF.

The chain is built from TRBV5-4 and TRBJ2-5; D gene ambiguous. The CDR3 covers 15 residues. From germline, CDR1 is SGHNT and CDR2 YYREEE (reference sequence). V lost 0 bases and J lost 11, with 20 bases in between. In DNA form, the CDR3 reads TGTGCCAGCAGCTTGGCTAGACACCTAGTAGAGAAGCAGTACTTC. Translating it yields CASSLARHLVEKQYF.

This rearrangement joins TRBV7-2 to TRBJ2-3; D is unclear. Germline CDR1 is SGHTA and CDR2 is FQGNSA. Trimming shortened V by 1 base and J by 9 bases, and 11 bases separated the two germline ends. The CDR3 sequence is 13 residues long. CDR3 sequence reads: CASSLDRSQTQYF. CDR3 sequence (DNA): TGTGCCAGCAGCTTAGATCGGTCTCAAACGCAGTATTTT.

The CDR3 region is CASSLAPGTYNEQFF. The CDR3 nucleotides read TGTGCCAGCAGCTTAGCACCAGGGACCTACAATGAGCAGTTCTTC. The chain carries TRBV7-7 and TRBJ2-1; perhaps TRBD1 as D (5 bases). Trimming left V 0 bases short and J 2 bases short, with 8 bases between. This CDR3 has 15 residues. Germline lookup yields CDR1 SSHAT and CDR2 FNYEAQ (reference sequence).